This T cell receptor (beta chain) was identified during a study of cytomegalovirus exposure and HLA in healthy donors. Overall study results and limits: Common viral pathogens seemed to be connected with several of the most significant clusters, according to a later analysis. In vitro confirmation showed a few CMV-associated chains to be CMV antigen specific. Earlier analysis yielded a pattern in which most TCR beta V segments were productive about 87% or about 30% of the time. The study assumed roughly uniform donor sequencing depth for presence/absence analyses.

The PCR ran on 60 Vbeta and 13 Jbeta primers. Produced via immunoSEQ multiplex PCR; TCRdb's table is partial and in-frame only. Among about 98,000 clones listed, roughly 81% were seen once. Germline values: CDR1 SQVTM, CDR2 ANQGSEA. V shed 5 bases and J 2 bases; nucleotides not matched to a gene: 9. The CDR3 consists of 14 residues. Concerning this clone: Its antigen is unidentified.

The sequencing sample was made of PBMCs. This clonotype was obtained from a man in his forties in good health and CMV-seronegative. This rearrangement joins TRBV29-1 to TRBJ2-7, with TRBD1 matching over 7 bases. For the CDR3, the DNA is TGCAGCGTTTCCCCTCGGACAGGAGCCTACGAGCAGTACTTC. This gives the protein CSVSPRTGAYEQYF.